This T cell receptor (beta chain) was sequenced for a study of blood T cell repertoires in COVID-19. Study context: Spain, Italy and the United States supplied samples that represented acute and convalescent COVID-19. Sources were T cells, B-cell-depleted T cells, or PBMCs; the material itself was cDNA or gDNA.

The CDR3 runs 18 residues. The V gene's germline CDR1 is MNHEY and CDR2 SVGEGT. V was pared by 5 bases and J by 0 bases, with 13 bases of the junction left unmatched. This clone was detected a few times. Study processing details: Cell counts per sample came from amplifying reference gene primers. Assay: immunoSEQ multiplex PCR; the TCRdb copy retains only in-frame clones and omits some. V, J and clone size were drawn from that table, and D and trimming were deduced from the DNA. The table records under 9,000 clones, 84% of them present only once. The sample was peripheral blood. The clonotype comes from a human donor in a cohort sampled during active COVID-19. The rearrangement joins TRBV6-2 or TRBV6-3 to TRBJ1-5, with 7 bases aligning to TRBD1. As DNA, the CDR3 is TGTGCCAGCAGTCCGACACCGGGACAGATCCATAGCAATCAGCCCCAGCATTTT. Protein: CASSPTPGQIHSNQPQHF.